This T cell receptor (beta chain) was captured in a study of shared clonotypes between healthy human individuals. Remarks on this clone: Its antigen is undetermined. A much bigger clone sits one base away, suggesting this may be a read error.

The unsorted samples took tens of millions of PBMCs to get genomic DNA. Trimming took off 1 base at V and 1 base at J, with 7 bases between the two ends. Germline V gene sequence: CDR1 GTSNPN, CDR2 SVGIG (reference sequence). This CDR3 region has 13 residues. Investigators spread the genomic DNA of each subset evenly over several immunoSEQ plates. The unsorted PBMC replicate PCRs were performed with approximately 0.3 ug DNA, around 32,000 T cell genomes. The protocol was immunoSEQ multiplex PCR, while the TCRdb copy is restricted to in-frame clones and leaves out a portion. Of about 560,000 clones in the sample, roughly 72% were seen once. Study-wide findings and caveats: Genetic and exposure-history diversity was limited by the few donors.

This chain uses TRBV30 with TRBJ1-1; weak D call: TRBD1 (6 bases). The source of this sequence is a middle-aged woman in good health. Some clones in this sample may be carry-over from other donors' samples. The sequenced material came from PBMCs. This CDR3 reads CAWSEDRNTEAFF. In DNA, the CDR3 is TGTGCCTGGAGTGAGGACAGGAACACTGAAGCTTTCTTT.